Here is one T cell receptor (beta chain) with its context. The sample belongs to a study of blood T cell repertoires in COVID-19. This CDR3 comprises 13 residues. The V gene's germline CDR1 is WSHSY and CDR2 SAAADI. V was cut by 4 bases and J by 4 bases, with 10 bases left in between. The repertoire was sequenced with immunoSEQ multiplex PCR; TCRdb's copy has only in-frame clones and lacks some. The table shows about 210,000 clones, with around 88% occurring only once. Sequenced: peripheral blood. The receptor was isolated from a woman aged 50 to 60 with acute or convalescent COVID-19. The chain links TRBV10-2 to TRBJ1-1, with D possibly TRBD1 on 5 matching bases. The CDR3 is CASSGRGGTEAFF. CDR3 nucleotides: TGCGCCAGCAGTGGAAGGGGAGGCACTGAAGCTTTCTTT.